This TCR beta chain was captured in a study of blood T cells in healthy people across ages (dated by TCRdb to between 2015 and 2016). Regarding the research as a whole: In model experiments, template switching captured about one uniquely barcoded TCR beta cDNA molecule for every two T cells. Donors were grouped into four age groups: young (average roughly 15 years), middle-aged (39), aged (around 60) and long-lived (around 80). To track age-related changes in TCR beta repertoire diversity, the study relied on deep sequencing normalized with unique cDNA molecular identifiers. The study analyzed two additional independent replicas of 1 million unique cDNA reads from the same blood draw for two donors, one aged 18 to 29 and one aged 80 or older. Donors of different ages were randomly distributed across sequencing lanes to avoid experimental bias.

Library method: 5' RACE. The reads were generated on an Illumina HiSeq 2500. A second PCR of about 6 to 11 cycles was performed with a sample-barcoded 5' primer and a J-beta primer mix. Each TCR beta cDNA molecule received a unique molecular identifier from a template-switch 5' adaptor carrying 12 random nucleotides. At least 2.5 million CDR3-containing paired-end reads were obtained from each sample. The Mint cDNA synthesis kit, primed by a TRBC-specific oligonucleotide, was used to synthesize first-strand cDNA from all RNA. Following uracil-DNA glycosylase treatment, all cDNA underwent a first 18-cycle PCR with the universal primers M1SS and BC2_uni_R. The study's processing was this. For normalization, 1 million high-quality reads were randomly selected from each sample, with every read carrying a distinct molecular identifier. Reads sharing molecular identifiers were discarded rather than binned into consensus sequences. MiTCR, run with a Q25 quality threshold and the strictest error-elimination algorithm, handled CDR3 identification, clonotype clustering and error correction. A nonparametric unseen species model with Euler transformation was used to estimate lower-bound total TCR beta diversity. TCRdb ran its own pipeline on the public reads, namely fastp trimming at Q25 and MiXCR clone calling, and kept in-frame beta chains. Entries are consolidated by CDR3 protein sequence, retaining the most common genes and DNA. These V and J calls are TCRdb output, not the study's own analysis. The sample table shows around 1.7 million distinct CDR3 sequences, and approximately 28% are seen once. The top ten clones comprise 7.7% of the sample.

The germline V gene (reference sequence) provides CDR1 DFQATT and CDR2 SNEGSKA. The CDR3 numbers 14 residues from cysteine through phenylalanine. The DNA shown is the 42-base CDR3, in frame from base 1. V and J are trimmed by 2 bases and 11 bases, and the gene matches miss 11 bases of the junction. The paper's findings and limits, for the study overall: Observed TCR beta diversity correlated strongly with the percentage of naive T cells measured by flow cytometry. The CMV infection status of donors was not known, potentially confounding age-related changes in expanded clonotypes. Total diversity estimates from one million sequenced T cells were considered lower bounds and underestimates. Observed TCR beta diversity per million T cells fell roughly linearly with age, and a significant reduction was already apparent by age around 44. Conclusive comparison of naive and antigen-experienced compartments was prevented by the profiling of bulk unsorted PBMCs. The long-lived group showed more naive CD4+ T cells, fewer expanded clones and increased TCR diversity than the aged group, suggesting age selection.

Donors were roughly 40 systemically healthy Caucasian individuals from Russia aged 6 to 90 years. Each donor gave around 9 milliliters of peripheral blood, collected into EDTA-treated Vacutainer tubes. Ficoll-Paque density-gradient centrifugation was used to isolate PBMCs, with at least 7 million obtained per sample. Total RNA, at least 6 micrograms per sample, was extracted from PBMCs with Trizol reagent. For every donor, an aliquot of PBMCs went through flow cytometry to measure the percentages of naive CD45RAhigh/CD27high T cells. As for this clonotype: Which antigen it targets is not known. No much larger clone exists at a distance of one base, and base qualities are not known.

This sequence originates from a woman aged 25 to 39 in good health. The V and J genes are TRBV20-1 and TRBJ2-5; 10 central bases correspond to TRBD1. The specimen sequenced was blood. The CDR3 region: CSARLGTGAGEQYF. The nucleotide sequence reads TGCAGTGCTAGACTAGGGACAGGGGCGGGGGAGCAGTACTTC.